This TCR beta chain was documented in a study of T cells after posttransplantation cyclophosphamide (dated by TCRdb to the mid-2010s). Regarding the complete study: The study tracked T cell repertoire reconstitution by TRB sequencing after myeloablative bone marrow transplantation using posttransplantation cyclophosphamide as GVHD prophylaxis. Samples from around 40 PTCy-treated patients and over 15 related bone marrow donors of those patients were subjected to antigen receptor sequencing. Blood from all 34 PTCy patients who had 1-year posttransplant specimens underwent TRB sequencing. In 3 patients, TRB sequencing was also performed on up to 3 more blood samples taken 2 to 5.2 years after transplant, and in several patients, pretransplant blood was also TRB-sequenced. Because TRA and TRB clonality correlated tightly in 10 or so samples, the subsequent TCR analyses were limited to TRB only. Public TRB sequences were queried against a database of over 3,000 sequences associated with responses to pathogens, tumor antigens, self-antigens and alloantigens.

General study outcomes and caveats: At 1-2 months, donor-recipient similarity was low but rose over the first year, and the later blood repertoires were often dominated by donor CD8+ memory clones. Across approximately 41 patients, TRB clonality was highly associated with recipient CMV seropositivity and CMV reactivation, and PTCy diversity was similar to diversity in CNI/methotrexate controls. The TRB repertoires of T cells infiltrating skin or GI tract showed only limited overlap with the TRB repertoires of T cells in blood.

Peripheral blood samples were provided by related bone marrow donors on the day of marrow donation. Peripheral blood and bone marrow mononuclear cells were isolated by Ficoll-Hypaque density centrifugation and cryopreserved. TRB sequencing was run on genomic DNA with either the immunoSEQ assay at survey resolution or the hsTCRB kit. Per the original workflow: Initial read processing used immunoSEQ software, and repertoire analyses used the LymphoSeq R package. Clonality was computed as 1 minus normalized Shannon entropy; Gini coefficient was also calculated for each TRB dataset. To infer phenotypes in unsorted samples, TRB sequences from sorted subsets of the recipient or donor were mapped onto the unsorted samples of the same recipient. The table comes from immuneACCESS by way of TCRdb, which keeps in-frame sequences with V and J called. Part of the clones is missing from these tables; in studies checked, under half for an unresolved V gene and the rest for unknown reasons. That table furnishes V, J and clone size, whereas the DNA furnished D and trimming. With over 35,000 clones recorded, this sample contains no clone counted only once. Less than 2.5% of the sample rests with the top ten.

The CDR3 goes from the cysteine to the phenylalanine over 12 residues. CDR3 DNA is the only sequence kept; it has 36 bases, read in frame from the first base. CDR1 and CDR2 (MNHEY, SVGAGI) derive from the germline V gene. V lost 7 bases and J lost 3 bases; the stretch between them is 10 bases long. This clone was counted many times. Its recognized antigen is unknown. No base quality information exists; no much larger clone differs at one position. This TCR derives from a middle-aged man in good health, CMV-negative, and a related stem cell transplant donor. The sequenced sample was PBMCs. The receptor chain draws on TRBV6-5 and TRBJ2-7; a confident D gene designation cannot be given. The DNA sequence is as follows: TGTGCCAGCAACAGTCAAATCTACGAGCAGTACTTC. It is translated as CASNSQIYEQYF.